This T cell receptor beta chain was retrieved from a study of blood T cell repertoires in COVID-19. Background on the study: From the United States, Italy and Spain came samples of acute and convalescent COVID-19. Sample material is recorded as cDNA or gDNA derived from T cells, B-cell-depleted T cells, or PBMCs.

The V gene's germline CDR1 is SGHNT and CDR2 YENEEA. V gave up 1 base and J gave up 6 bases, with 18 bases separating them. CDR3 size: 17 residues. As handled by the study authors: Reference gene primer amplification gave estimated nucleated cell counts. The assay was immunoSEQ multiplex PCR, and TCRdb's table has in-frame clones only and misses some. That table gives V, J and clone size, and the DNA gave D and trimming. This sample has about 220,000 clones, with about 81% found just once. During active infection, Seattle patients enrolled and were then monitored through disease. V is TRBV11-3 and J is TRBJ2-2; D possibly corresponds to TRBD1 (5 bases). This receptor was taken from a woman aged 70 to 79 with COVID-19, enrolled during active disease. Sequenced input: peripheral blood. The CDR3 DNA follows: TGTGCCAGCAGCTTAGGTTTGGGGCGAAAGTTACCCGGGGAGCTGTTTTTT. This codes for CASSLGLGRKLPGELFF. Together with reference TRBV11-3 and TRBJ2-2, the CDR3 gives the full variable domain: EAGVVQSPRYKIIEKKQPVAFWCNPISGHNTLYWYLQNLGQGPELLIRYENEEAVDDSQLPKDRFSAERLKGVDSTLKIQPAELGDSAVYLCASSLGLGRKLPGELFFGEGSRLTVL.